This T cell receptor beta chain was identified during a study of Graves' ophthalmopathy and Graves' hyperthyroidism. This clonotype was seen repeatedly, ten times or more. RNA transcripts served as template for amplifying TCR beta CDR3 sequences. The first-round RT-PCR employed HTBI primers together with the Qiagen OneStep RT-PCR kit. A multiplex PCR was then performed as the second round. TCRdb re-derived calls from the multiplex PCR reads in MiXCR, one entry per CDR3 protein. The profile shows approximately 460,000 distinct CDR3 sequences, approximately 14% of them singletons. CDR1 MNHNS and CDR2 SASEGT come from the germline V gene. CDR3 length: 15 amino acids. V lost 2 bases to trimming and J lost 3 bases, with 11 bases between them.

The chain couples TRBV6-1 to TRBJ1-5; D gene uncertain. This sequence originates from a woman in her 30s with Graves' ophthalmopathy. Sequencing was carried out using blood. The CDR3 nucleotides are TGTGCCAGCAGTGAATTGAATCTAGCCAATCAGCCCCAGCATTTT. This codes for CASSELNLANQPQHF.